This is a list of T cell receptor beta chains from one sample in a study of blood T cell repertoires in COVID-19. The table came from immunoSEQ multiplex PCR; TCRdb's copy has only in-frame clones and leaves some out. The data show about 20,000 clones, approximately 90% seen once. Sequencing used peripheral blood. The receptors stem from a human donor in a cohort sampled during active COVID-19. The CDR3 runs from the conserved cysteine through the conserved F or W. The D gene is left open where the match is weak. The size entry is marked missing in some rows and otherwise reads once, few, many or a size class.

TRBV6-1	TRBJ2-3	NA	NA	CASSEEQDYAASTDTQYF	TGTGCCAGCAGTGAGGAACAGGATTATGCTGCTAGCACAGATACGCAGTATTTT
TRBV5-4	TRBJ2-1	TRBD2	NA	CASSLGSGRAVTPSYNEQFF	TGTGCCAGCAGCTTGGGTAGCGGGAGGGCCGTAACCCCCTCCTACAATGAGCAGTTCTTC
TRBV9	TRBJ2-5	TRBD1	NA	CASSPGQGGETQYF	TGTGCCAGCAGCCCGGGACAGGGGGGAGAGACCCAGTACTTC
TRBV10-3	TRBJ1-6	TRBD1	NA	CAIRSPTGNNSPLHF	TGTGCCATCAGATCACCGACAGGGAATAATTCACCCCTCCACTTT
TRBV27	TRBJ1-2	TRBD1	few	CASKGRGHNGYTF	TGTGCCAGCAAGGGCAGGGGGCATAATGGCTACACCTTC
TRBV12-2	TRBJ2-5	NA	once	CASRRTRQQETQYF	TGTGCAAGTCGCCGCACCCGACAACAAGAGACCCAGTACTTC
TRBV27	TRBJ1-6	NA	NA	CASSSVLYNSPLHF	TGTGCCAGCAGTTCGGTCCTTTATAATTCACCCCTCCACTTT
TRBV5-4	TRBJ2-7	TRBD2	NA	CASSPRGAGDLSYEQYF	TGTGCCAGCAGCCCTCGAGGAGCGGGAGACCTCTCCTACGAGCAGTACTTC
TRBV11-3	TRBJ2-3	TRBD2	NA	CASSLDGLAGEPDTQYF	TGTGCCAGCAGCTTAGATGGACTAGCGGGAGAGCCAGATACGCAGTATTTT
TRBV27	TRBJ2-3	NA	NA	CASSLFWDTWQDTQYF	TGTGCCAGCAGTTTATTCTGGGACACCTGGCAGGATACGCAGTATTTT
TRBV29-1	TRBJ2-2	TRBD2	NA	CSVSSLAGVIGELFF	TGCAGCGTGTCCTCCCTAGCGGGAGTTATCGGGGAGCTGTTTTTT
TRBV7-2	TRBJ1-1	NA	NA	CASSLKHTEAFF	TGTGCCAGCAGCTTAAAGCACACTGAAGCTTTCTTT
TRBV9	TRBJ1-6	NA	NA	CASSVQGMDSPLHF	TGTGCCAGCAGCGTACAGGGGATGGATTCACCCCTCCACTTT
TRBV28	TRBJ2-5	NA	NA	CASSLLGEQETQYF	TGTGCCAGCAGTTTGTTGGGAGAACAAGAGACCCAGTACTTC
TRBV5-1	TRBJ2-2	NA	NA	CASSFRLKTANTGELFF	TGCGCCAGCAGCTTTAGACTTAAGACCGCGAACACCGGGGAGCTGTTTTTT
TRBV5-1	TRBJ1-2	NA	NA	CASSQGANSNYGYTF	TGCGCCAGCTCCCAAGGGGCAAATTCTAACTATGGCTACACCTTC
TRBV6-5	TRBJ1-2	TRBD1	NA	CASSPTGGGDGYTF	TGTGCCAGCAGTCCCACAGGGGGCGGTGATGGCTACACCTTC
TRBV3-1/TRBV3-2	TRBJ2-1	NA	NA	CASSSALGGGNEQFF	TGTGCCAGCAGCTCGGCACTAGGAGGTGGAAATGAGCAGTTCTTC
TRBV3-1/TRBV3-2	TRBJ2-7	TRBD2	NA	CASSQGLAGAWDEQYF	TGTGCCAGCAGCCAGGGACTAGCGGGTGCCTGGGACGAGCAGTACTTC
TRBV9	TRBJ1-3	TRBD1	NA	CASSVEGGQGYSGNTIYF	TGTGCCAGCAGCGTAGAAGGGGGACAGGGATACTCTGGAAACACCATATATTTT
TRBV7-9	TRBJ2-2	TRBD1	NA	CASSLTVVFRDRDTGELFF	TGTGCCAGCAGCTTAACGGTCGTTTTCCGGGACAGAGACACCGGGGAGCTGTTTTTT
TRBV7-8	TRBJ2-1	TRBD2	NA	CASSLTSGRGNEQFF	TGTGCCAGCAGCTTAACTAGCGGGAGAGGCAATGAGCAGTTCTTC
TRBV19	TRBJ1-1	TRBD1	NA	CASSRGQGLEAFF	TGTGCCAGTAGTAGGGGACAGGGCCTTGAAGCTTTCTTT
TRBV3-1/TRBV3-2	TRBJ2-7	TRBD2	NA	CASSPWTSGGSYEQYF	TGTGCCAGCAGCCCCTGGACTAGCGGGGGGTCCTACGAGCAGTACTTC
TRBV28	TRBJ1-5	TRBD1	few	CASSLGDRGGNQPQHF	TGTGCCAGCAGTTTAGGAGACAGGGGGGGCAATCAGCCCCAGCATTTT
TRBV30	TRBJ2-3	NA	NA	CAWGGTADTQYF	TGTGCCTGGGGGGGCACTGCAGATACGCAGTATTTT
TRBV7-9	TRBJ2-5	NA	once	CASSTGLIETQYF	TGTGCCAGCAGCACCGGACTAATCGAGACCCAGTACTTC
TRBV27	TRBJ2-3	TRBD2	NA	CASSLRGLAGVMADTQYF	TGTGCCAGCAGTTTAAGGGGACTAGCGGGAGTCATGGCAGATACGCAGTATTTT
TRBV28	TRBJ2-7	NA	NA	CASSFITSLPYEQYF	TGTGCCAGCAGTTTCATCACTAGCCTACCCTACGAGCAGTACTTC
TRBV6-5	TRBJ1-2	NA	NA	CASIGGVRNNYGYTF	TGTGCCAGCATAGGGGGGGTCAGAAATAACTATGGCTACACCTTC
TRBV28	TRBJ2-5	NA	NA	CASRQQETQYF	TGTGCCAGCAGACAGCAAGAGACCCAGTACTTC
TRBV7-3	TRBJ2-3	NA	NA	CASSLSLPDTQYF	TGTGCCAGCAGCTTATCTCTCCCCGATACGCAGTATTTT
TRBV28	TRBJ1-1	NA	NA	CASRGFGRGSEAFF	TGTGCCAGCAGGGGATTCGGGCGGGGCTCTGAAGCTTTCTTT
TRBV5-1	TRBJ2-1	TRBD2	NA	CASSSGTSLSMGQFF	TGCGCCAGCAGCTCTGGGACTAGCCTGTCTATGGGGCAGTTCTTC
TRBV6-5	TRBJ2-7	NA	NA	CASSHLSDSSYEQYF	TGTGCCAGCAGCCACTTGTCGGACAGCTCCTACGAGCAGTACTTC
TRBV11-2	TRBJ1-6	NA	few	CASSLGPVNSPLHF	TGTGCCAGCAGCTTAGGTCCCGTTAATTCACCCCTCCACTTT
TRBV5-4	TRBJ2-4	TRBD1	NA	CASSNTGAAKNIQYF	TGTGCCAGCAGCAATACAGGGGCCGCCAAAAACATTCAGTACTTC
TRBV29-1	TRBJ1-1	TRBD1	NA	CSVGLGDRGLNTEAFF	TGCAGCGTCGGCCTTGGGGACAGGGGACTGAACACTGAAGCTTTCTTT
TRBV19	TRBJ2-1	NA	NA	CASTPDYLSSYNEQFF	TGTGCCAGTACCCCGGACTACTTGAGCTCCTACAATGAGCAGTTCTTC
TRBV24-1	TRBJ2-2	NA	NA	CATSDFSWQENTGELFF	TGTGCCACCAGTGATTTCAGCTGGCAGGAAAACACCGGGGAGCTGTTTTTT